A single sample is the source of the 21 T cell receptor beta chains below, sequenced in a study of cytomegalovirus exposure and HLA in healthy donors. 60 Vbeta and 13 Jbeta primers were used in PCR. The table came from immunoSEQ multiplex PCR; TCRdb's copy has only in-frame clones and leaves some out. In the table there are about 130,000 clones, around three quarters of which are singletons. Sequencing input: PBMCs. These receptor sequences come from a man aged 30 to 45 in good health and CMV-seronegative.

The CDR3 region is CASSRQATGDNSPLHF. For the CDR3, the DNA is TGTGCCAGCAGCCGACAAGCCACAGGGGATAATTCACCCCTCCACTTT. The genes are TRBV4-2 and TRBJ1-6, with TRBD1 matching over 7 bases. The CDR3 sequence is 16 residues long. Germline V gene sequence: CDR1 LGHNA, CDR2 YNFKEQ. The J segment lost 5 bases and the V segment lost 4 bases, leaving 8 bases of the junction unmatched.

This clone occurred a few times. CDR3 DNA sequence: TGTGCCAGTAGTATCCGGGGGGGATACAAAAACATTCAGTACTTC. Encoded protein: CASSIRGGYKNIQYF. V gene TRBV19 combines with J gene TRBJ2-4; 8 nucleotides align to TRBD2. The ends lost 3 bases at V and 3 bases at J; junction bases unmatched: 4. The CDR3 is 15 residues long. CDR1 is LNHDA, CDR2 SQIVND, per germline (reference sequence).

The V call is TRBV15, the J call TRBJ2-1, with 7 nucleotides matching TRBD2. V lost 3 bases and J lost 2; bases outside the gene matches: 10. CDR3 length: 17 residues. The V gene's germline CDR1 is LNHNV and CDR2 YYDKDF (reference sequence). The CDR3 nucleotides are TGTGCCACCAGCAGGAGCCGGGACTACGGAACCTACAATGAGCAGTTCTTC. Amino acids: CATSRSRDYGTYNEQFF. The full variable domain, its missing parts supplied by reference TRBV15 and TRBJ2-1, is DAMVIQNPRYQVTQFGKPVTLSCSQTLNHNVMYWYQQKSSQAPKLLFHYYDKDFNNEADTPDNFQSRRPNTSFCFLDIRSPGLGDTAMYLCATSRSRDYGTYNEQFFGPGTRLTVL.

CDR3 bases: TGCGCCAGCAGCCAGTGGACAGGGGGCTTCGTTGATGAAAAACTGTTTTTT. Amino acids: CASSQWTGGFVDEKLFF. The V and J genes are TRBV4-1 and TRBJ1-4, with 11 bases aligning to TRBD1. The germline V gene encodes CDR1 MGHRA and CDR2 YSYEKL. This CDR3 spans 17 amino acids. J lost 6 bases, V lost 3 bases, and 9 bases had no gene match.

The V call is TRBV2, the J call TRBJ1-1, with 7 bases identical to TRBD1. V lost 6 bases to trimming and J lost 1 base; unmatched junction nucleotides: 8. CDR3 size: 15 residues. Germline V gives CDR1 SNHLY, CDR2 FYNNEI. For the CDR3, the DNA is TGTGCCAGCAGGGGCCGGACAGGTCCGAACACTGAAGCTTTCTTT. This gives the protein CASRGRTGPNTEAFF.

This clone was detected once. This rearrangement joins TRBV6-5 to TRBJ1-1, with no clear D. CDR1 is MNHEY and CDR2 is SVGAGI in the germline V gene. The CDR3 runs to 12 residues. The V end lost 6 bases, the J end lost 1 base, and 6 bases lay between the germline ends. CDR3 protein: CASRHRNTEAFF. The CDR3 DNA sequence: TGTGCCAGCAGACACAGGAACACTGAAGCTTTCTTT.

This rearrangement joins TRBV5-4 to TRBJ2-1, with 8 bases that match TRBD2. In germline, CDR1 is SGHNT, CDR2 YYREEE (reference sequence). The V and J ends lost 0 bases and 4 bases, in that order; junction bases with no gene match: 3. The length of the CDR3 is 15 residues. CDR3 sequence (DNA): TGTGCCAGCAGCTTGGCCCGGGAGGGTTACAATGAGCAGTTCTTC. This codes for CASSLAREGYNEQFF.

The CDR3, as DNA: TGCAGCGTCCAGGGGACGAACACCGGGGAGCTGTTTTTT. Encoded protein: CSVQGTNTGELFF. V usage is TRBV29-1 and J usage is TRBJ2-2; the D gene is possibly TRBD1 (6 bases). CDR3 size: 13 residues. The V gene lost 6 bases and the J gene lost 0 bases, with 8 bases spanning the gap. CDR1 is SQVTM and CDR2 is ANQGSEA in the germline V gene.

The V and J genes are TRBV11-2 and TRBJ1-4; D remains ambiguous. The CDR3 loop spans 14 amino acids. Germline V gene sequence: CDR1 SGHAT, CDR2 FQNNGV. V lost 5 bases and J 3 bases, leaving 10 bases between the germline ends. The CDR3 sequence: CASSTLTPNEKLFF. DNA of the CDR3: TGTGCCAGCAGCACTCTAACCCCTAATGAAAAACTGTTTTTT.

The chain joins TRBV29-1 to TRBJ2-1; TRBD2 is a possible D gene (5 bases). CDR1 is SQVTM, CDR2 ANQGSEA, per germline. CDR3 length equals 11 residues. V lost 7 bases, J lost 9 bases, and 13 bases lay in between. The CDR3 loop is CSGRDVGEQFF. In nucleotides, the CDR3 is TGCAGCGGTCGGGATGTGGGTGAGCAGTTCTTC.

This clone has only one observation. The CDR3 DNA reads TGTGCCAGCAGCGAGGCCCGACACACTGAAGCTTTCTTT. As protein: CASSEARHTEAFF. This chain uses TRBV5-6 with TRBJ1-1; unclear D gene. The germline V gene has CDR1 SGHDT and CDR2 YYEEEE. The CDR3 runs to 13 residues. Trimming took off 4 bases at V and 3 bases at J, with 10 bases between the two ends.

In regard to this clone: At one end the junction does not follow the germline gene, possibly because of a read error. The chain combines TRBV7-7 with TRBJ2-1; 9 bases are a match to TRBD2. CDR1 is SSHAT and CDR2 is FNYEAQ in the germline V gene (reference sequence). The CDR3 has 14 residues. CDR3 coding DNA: TGTGCTAGCAGCTTAGGGGGACTAGCAAGTGAGCAGTTCTTC. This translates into CASSLGGLASEQFF.

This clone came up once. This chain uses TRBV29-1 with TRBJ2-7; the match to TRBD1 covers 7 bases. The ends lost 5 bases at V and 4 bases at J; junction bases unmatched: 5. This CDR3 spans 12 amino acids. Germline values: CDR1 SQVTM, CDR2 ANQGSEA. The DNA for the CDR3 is TGCAGCGTTAGGGACAGTCGGTACGAGCAGTACTTC. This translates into CSVRDSRYEQYF.

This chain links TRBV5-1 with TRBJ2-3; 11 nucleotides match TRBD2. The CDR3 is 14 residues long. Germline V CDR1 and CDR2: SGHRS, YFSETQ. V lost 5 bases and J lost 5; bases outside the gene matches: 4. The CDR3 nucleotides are TGCGCCAGCAGGACTAGCGGGGCTTTAGATACGCAGTATTTT. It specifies CASRTSGALDTQYF.

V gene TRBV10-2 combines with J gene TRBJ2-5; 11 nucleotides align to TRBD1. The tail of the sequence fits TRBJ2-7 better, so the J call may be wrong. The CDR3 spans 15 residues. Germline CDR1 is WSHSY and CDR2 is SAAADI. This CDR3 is CASSEFGQGAYEQYF. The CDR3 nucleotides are TGCGCCAGCAGTGAGTTCGGACAGGGGGCTTACGAGCAGTACTTC.

The chain's CDR3 is CAWDTQGSGNTIYF. CDR3 sequence (DNA): TGTGCCTGGGACACTCAGGGCTCTGGAAACACCATATATTTT. The chain recombines TRBV30 with TRBJ1-3; TRBD1 is a possible D gene (5 bases). V lost 5 bases and J 0 bases, leaving 11 bases between the germline ends. CDR3 length: 14 residues. The germline CDR1 and CDR2 sequences are GTSNPN and SVGIG (reference sequence).

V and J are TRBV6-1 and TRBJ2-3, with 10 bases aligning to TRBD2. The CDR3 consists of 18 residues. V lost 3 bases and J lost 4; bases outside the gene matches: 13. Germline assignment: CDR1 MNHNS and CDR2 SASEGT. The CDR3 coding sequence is TGTGCCAGCAGTGATCGCCGGCTAGCGGGAGTTGGGCCAGATACGCAGTATTTT. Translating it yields CASSDRRLAGVGPDTQYF.

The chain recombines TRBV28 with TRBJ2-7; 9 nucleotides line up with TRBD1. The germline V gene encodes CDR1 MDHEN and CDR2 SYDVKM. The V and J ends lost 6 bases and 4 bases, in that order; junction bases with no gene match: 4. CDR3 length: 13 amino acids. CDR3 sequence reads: CASSKDRGYEQYF. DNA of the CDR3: TGTGCCAGCAGCAAGGACAGGGGATACGAGCAGTACTTC.

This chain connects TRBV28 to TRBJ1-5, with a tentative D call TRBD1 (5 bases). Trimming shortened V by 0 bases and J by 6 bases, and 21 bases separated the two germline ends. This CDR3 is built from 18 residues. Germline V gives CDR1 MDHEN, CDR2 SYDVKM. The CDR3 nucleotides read TGTGCCAGCAGTTTATGGATCGGGCAGGGCTTAGGTCGTCAGCCCCAGCATTTT. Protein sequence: CASSLWIGQGLGRQPQHF.

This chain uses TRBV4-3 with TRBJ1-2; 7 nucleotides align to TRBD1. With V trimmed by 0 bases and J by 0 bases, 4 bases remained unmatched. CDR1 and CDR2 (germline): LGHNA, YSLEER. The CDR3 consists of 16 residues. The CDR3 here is CASSQDAGQSNYGYTF. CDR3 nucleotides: TGCGCCAGCAGCCAAGATGCGGGACAGTCTAACTATGGCTACACCTTC.

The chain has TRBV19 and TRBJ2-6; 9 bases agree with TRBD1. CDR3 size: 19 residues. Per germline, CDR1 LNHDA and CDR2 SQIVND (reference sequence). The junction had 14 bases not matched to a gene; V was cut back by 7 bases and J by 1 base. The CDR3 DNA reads TGTGCCAGTACCAAATCGGGAACAGGGGGCGCTTCTGGGGCCAACGTCCTGACTTTC. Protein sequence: CASTKSGTGGASGANVLTF.